The clone carrying this T cell receptor beta chain was detected many times. The CDR3 totals 15 residues. CDR1 is SNHLY and CDR2 is FYNNEI in the germline V gene. The V gene lost 2 bases and the J gene lost 2 bases, with 13 bases spanning the gap. The data originate from a study of regulatory T cells in long-lasting Graves disease. Study as a whole: For under 3 months, newly diagnosed Graves' patients had been taking antithyroid drugs.

Both iRepertoire HTBI primers and Arm-PCR of CDR3 regions were used to build the TCR beta libraries. TCRdb independently ran MiXCR on the multiplex PCR reads; one entry per CDR3 protein. In the table there are 580,000 or so distinct CDR3 sequences, approximately 16% of which are singletons. Stated time point: newly diagnosed GD, antithyroid drugs for less than 3 months. PBMCs were the source of the RNA used for TCR sequencing. These data are also associated with another study on T cells in Graves' hyperthyroidism and ophthalmopathy.

The receptor comes from a man aged 18 to 30 with Graves disease. The J gene is TRBJ2-7, the V gene TRBV2; D possibly matches TRBD1 or TRBD2 (5 bases each). This specimen was peripheral blood mononuclear cells (PBMCs), taken at new diagnosis, from a patient treated with antithyroid drugs. The CDR3 DNA reads as TGTGCCAGCAGTGAAAGTCCCGGGACCACCTACGAGCAGTACTTC. Its protein is CASSESPGTTYEQYF.